These 22 T cell receptor beta chains were sequenced from one sample in a study of blood T cell repertoires in COVID-19. TCRdb keeps only in-frame clones here, not all; method: immunoSEQ multiplex PCR. The sample lists 130,000 or so clones, roughly 84% occurring once. Sample: peripheral blood. The receptors were sampled from a man in his 60s with acute or convalescent COVID-19.

The chain is built from TRBV5-1 and TRBJ1-2, with TRBD1 matching over 7 bases. V lost 4 bases to trimming and J lost 4 bases; unmatched junction nucleotides: 10. Germline-derived CDR1 and CDR2 are SGHRS and YFSETQ. The CDR3 runs to 15 residues. The CDR3: CASSPSGQVVYGYTF. CDR3 bases: TGCGCCAGCAGCCCGTCAGGACAGGTTGTCTATGGCTACACCTTC.

The J gene is TRBJ2-2, the V gene TRBV7-3, with 7 nucleotides matching TRBD1. The CDR3 runs 16 residues. The V and J ends lost 5 bases and 0 bases, in that order; junction bases with no gene match: 6. The germline V gene encodes CDR1 SGHTA and CDR2 FQGTGA. For the CDR3, the DNA is TGTGCCAGCAGCCTGAAAGGGGGCTCGAACACCGGGGAGCTGTTTTTT. This encodes CASSLKGGSNTGELFF.

This chain uses TRBV29-1 with TRBJ1-5, with D possibly being TRBD1 (5 bases). The germline V and J ends were trimmed by 7 bases and 7 bases, with 14 bases remaining between them. CDR1 is SQVTM and CDR2 is ANQGSEA in the germline V gene. The CDR3 spans 12 residues. CDR3 sequence (DNA): TGCAGCGCCGGACACCTTGGCCAGCCCCAGCATTTT. Translated, it gives CSAGHLGQPQHF.

This chain connects TRBV6-1 to TRBJ1-5, with D perhaps matching TRBD1 (6 bases). CDR1 is MNHNS and CDR2 is SASEGT in the germline V gene. Trimming took 3 bases from V and 3 from J, leaving 18 bases between them. This CDR3 is 17 amino acids long. The CDR3 nucleotides read TGTGCCAGCAGTGAGGACAGTTCGGGTTCTCACAATCAGCCCCAGCATTTT. Translating gives CASSEDSSGSHNQPQHF.

This clone appeared a single time. CDR3 sequence reads: CASSQPAGLAGRVVDEQFF. The CDR3 coding sequence is TGCGCCAGCAGCCAACCCGCCGGACTAGCGGGGCGGGTCGTGGATGAGCAGTTCTTC. The chain has TRBV4-1 and TRBJ2-1, with TRBD2 matching over 12 bases. CDR3 length: 19 amino acids. Germline CDR1 is MGHRA and CDR2 is YSYEKL. Trimming removed 2 bases from V and 8 bases from J; junction bases left unmatched: 16.

The rearrangement uses TRBV2 and TRBJ2-7; 9 nucleotides align to TRBD2. The CDR3 sequence is 13 residues long. Germline V lookup: CDR1 SNHLY, CDR2 FYNNEI. Trimming at V came to 6 bases and at J to 5 bases, leaving 5 bases not matched to a gene. The CDR3 spells CASRTSGGHEQYF. The CDR3 region has the DNA TGTGCCAGCAGGACTAGCGGAGGCCACGAGCAGTACTTC.

This chain uses TRBV12-3 or TRBV12-4 with TRBJ2-7; D might be TRBD2 (6 bases). Trimming took off 6 bases at V and 9 bases at J, with 18 bases between the two ends. The CDR3 has 13 amino acids. The CDR3 here is CASRPGSGAGQYF. Here the CDR3 DNA reads TGTGCCAGCAGACCGGGATCAGGAGCGGGGCAGTACTTC.

This clone was recorded a few times. The chain couples TRBV10-2 to TRBJ2-1; 8 bases fit TRBD2. Unmatched junction bases numbered 8, after V lost 3 bases and J lost 10 bases. CDR3 length equals 14 residues. Germline loops: CDR1 WSHSY, CDR2 SAAADI. The CDR3 sequence: CASSETGTRVEQFF. CDR3 DNA sequence: TGCGCCAGCAGTGAAACCGGGACTAGGGTCGAGCAGTTCTTC.

The chain has TRBV14 and TRBJ2-5, with TRBD2 matching over 9 bases. The CDR3 spans 16 residues. Looked up from germline, CDR1 is SGHDN and CDR2 is FVKESK. V lost 1 base to trimming and J lost 2 bases; unmatched junction nucleotides: 5. CDR3 region: CASSQGLTSGQETQYF. In nucleotides, the CDR3 is TGTGCCAGCAGCCAAGGGTTGACTAGCGGACAAGAGACCCAGTACTTC.

The chain is built from TRBV5-1 and TRBJ1-2; 7 bases map to TRBD1. CDR3 length: 12 amino acids. Germline V gene lookup returns CDR1 SGHRS and CDR2 YFSETQ. After removal of 4 bases from V and 10 bases from J, the junction contained 7 bases not matched to a gene. CDR3 coding DNA: TGCGCCAGCAGCCCGACAGGGCCCGACTACACCTTC. It encodes CASSPTGPDYTF.

This rearrangement joins TRBV27 to TRBJ2-7; D is possibly TRBD2 (6 bases). Germline V gene data show CDR1 as MNHEY and CDR2 as SMNVEV (reference sequence). The CDR3 has 16 amino acids. Trimming took 5 bases from V and 1 from J, leaving 18 bases between them. CDR3 in DNA: TGTGCCAGCAGTCCGAACCAGCGGGTACGATCCTACGAGCAGTACTTC. Protein product: CASSPNQRVRSYEQYF.

V and J are TRBV7-3 and TRBJ1-1; no clear D. Germline-derived CDR1 and CDR2 are SGHTA and FQGTGA. Trimming took off 1 base at V and 1 base at J, with 7 bases between the two ends. This CDR3 is 14 amino acids long. The CDR3 here is CASSLRAGNTEAFF. Here the CDR3 DNA reads TGTGCCAGCAGCTTAAGGGCAGGGAACACTGAAGCTTTCTTT.

This sequence joins TRBV5-4 and TRBJ2-1; the match to TRBD2 covers 7 bases. Germline CDR1 SGHNT, CDR2 YYREEE (reference sequence). The V segment lost 7 bases and the J segment 6 bases; nucleotides outside the gene matches: 10. The CDR3 is 14 amino acids. The CDR3 here is CASSPSGGANEQFF. Here the CDR3 DNA reads TGTGCCAGCTCCCCTAGCGGCGGAGCCAATGAGCAGTTCTTC.

The V and J genes are TRBV24-1 and TRBJ1-1; D gene unclear. The CDR3 sequence is 13 residues long. With 7 bases removed from V and 0 bases from J, the gap between germline ends came to 8 bases. Germline CDR1 reads KGHDR; CDR2 reads SFDVKD. CDR3 nucleotide sequence: TGTGCCACCAGCGGACTAGTGAACACTGAAGCTTTCTTT. It yields the protein CATSGLVNTEAFF.

The V and J genes are TRBV5-1 and TRBJ1-1, with a tentative D call TRBD1 (6 bases). The CDR3 is 19 residues long. Germline assignment: CDR1 SGHRS and CDR2 YFSETQ. V lost 1 base to trimming and J lost 5 bases, with 27 bases between them. The CDR3: CASSLYTTGGVGRQTEAFF. The CDR3, as DNA: TGCGCCAGCAGCTTGTATACTACTGGGGGCGTGGGTCGCCAGACTGAAGCTTTCTTT.

In this sample, this clone turned up once. The rearrangement links TRBV18 to TRBJ1-2; TRBD1 aligns across 8 bases. The CDR3 consists of 15 residues. V trimming: 2 bases; J trimming: 4 bases; junction bases outside the gene matches: 6. Per germline, CDR1 KGHSH and CDR2 LQKENI. The DNA for the CDR3 is TGTGCCAGCTCACCAGAGAGGGACAGGTCCTATGGCTACACCTTC. Its translation is CASSPERDRSYGYTF.

The chain is built from TRBV2 and TRBJ2-2; 13 bases are a match to TRBD2. The CDR3 loop spans 17 amino acids. J was trimmed by 5 bases and V by 7 bases; bases with no gene match: 10. The germline CDR1 and CDR2 sequences are SNHLY and FYNNEI. CDR3 nucleotides: TGTGCCAGCACCCTTCCGGGACTAGCGGGAAGGACCGGGGAGCTGTTTTTT. Residues: CASTLPGLAGRTGELFF. The full variable domain, with the rest looked up from reference TRBV2 and TRBJ2-2, is EPEVTQTPSHQVTQMGQEVILRCVPISNHLYFYWYRQILGQKVEFLVSFYNNEISEKSEIFDDQFSVERPDGSNFTLKIRSTKLEDSAMYFCASTLPGLAGRTGELFFGEGSRLTVL.

The V call is TRBV25-1, the J call TRBJ1-5; possibly TRBD1 for D (6 bases). The V gene's germline CDR1 is MGHDK and CDR2 SYGVNS. The germline V and J ends were trimmed by 4 bases and 6 bases, with 16 bases remaining between them. The CDR3 extends over 15 amino acids. CDR3 sequence (DNA): TGTGCCAGCAGTGGTACGGGGGGGCCGGGTCAGCCCCAGCATTTT. Its protein product is CASSGTGGPGQPQHF.

CDR3 amino acids: CASSLETASYNEQFF. The CDR3, as DNA: TGTGCCAGCAGCTTGGAGACAGCTTCCTACAATGAGCAGTTCTTC. The chain recombines TRBV5-4 with TRBJ2-1; D perhaps matches TRBD1 (5 bases). Deletions cut 0 bases from V and 1 base from J, with 8 bases between. The length of the CDR3 is 15 residues. CDR1 SGHNT and CDR2 YYREEE come from the germline V gene (reference sequence).

V usage is TRBV12-3 or TRBV12-4 and J usage is TRBJ2-7, with 13 bases matching TRBD2. The CDR3 is 12 residues long. V was pared by 5 bases and J by 12 bases, with 4 bases of the junction left unmatched. DNA of the CDR3: TGTGCCAGCAGTGGGACTAGCGGGATTCCGTACTTC. This codes for CASSGTSGIPYF.

This clone turned up a few times. This CDR3 reads CASRVQNNSPLHF. CDR3 bases: TGTGCCAGCAGAGTACAGAATAATTCACCCCTCCACTTT. The V gene is TRBV6-5, the J gene TRBJ1-6; D is ambiguous. The CDR3 spans 13 residues. CDR1 and CDR2 from the germline V gene are MNHEY and SVGAGI. The ends were cut back, 6 bases at V and 5 bases at J, with 8 bases in the middle.

The gene calls are TRBV9 and TRBJ1-2; D is unclear. The CDR3 covers 12 residues. CDR1 is SGDLS, CDR2 YYNGEE, per germline. Trimming removed 3 bases at V and 4 bases at J, with 7 bases between. The CDR3 sequence: CASSAYLYGYTF. CDR3 in DNA: TGTGCCAGCAGCGCCTACCTCTATGGCTACACCTTC.